The clone carrying this TCR beta chain was picked up a small number of times. The target antigen is unknown. The V gene end was trimmed by 5 bases and the J gene end by 5 bases; junction bases not matched to a gene: 10. Germline V gives CDR1 SGHAT, CDR2 FQNNGV. The CDR3 contains 16 residues. Using its own MiXCR run on the RT-PCR reads, TCRdb lists one record per CDR3 protein. The sample lists around 300,000 distinct CDR3 sequences, roughly 20% occurring once. These data belong to a study of response to subunit inactivated influenza vaccine. Regarding the study as a whole: Authors suggested each seasonal influenza vaccination recruits few new T cells.

This chain connects TRBV11-2 to TRBJ2-1; TRBD2 matches at 9 bases. The specimen comprised PBMCs from blood, sampled 21 months after vaccination. This TCR was recovered from a man aged 45-69 years who received an inactivated influenza vaccine. This CDR3 reads CASSLFAGGPNNEQFF. Written as DNA, the CDR3 is TGTGCCAGCAGCCTATTTGCGGGGGGGCCTAACAATGAGCAGTTCTTC. The full variable domain, in which reference TRBV11-2 and TRBJ2-1 provide the parts outside the CDR3, is EAGVAQSPRYKIIEKRQSVAFWCNPISGHATLYWYQQILGQGPKLLIQFQNNGVVDDSQLPKDRFSAERLKGVDSTLKIQPAKLEDSAVYLCASSLFAGGPNNEQFFGPGTRLTVL.